This T cell receptor (beta chain) was profiled in a study of blood T cells in healthy people across ages. Across the study: About one barcoded beta molecule per two T cells came from capture by template switching.

With a J-beta primer mix and a sample-barcoded 5' primer, a second PCR ran 7 to 11 cycles. Each cDNA molecule was tagged by a template-switch adaptor with 12 random nucleotides. TCRdb passed the 5' RACE reads through MiXCR, listing each CDR3 protein once. The table records just over 800,000 distinct CDR3 sequences, 55% to 65% of them present only once. Comment on this clonotype: The antigen remains unidentified. It may be a read error: a sequence one base away is much more abundant.

The germline CDR1 and CDR2 sequences are SNHLY and FYNNEI. This CDR3 contains 13 residues. Study conclusions and caveats: Significant beta diversity loss was already apparent by age approximately 38, declining roughly linearly.

The receptor comes from a man aged 25 to 40 in good health. This sequence joins TRBV2 and TRBJ2-4, with TRBD1 identical over 9 bases. The DNA end is a closer match to TRBJ2-5, so the J assignment may be wrong. Specimen: blood. The CDR3 nucleotides are TGTGCCAGCAGCCGGGACAGGGAGCAGACCCAGTACTTC. Translating it yields CASSRDREQTQYF.